Shown below are 5 T cell receptor beta chains from a single sample sequenced in a study of tumor T cells in aggressive B-cell lymphoma. Profiling relied on immunoSEQ multiplex PCR, and the TCRdb table lists in-frame clones only, not all of them. The table lists approximately 11,000 clones, 85% to 95% of them singletons. The sequenced sample was tumor tissue. The receptors stem from an adult with diffuse large B cell lymphoma.

The gene calls are TRBV27 and TRBJ1-5; D is ambiguous. The CDR3 length is 18 residues. Germline values: CDR1 MNHEY, CDR2 SMNVEV (reference sequence). The V and J ends lost 4 bases and 2 bases respectively, with 21 bases between them. In nucleotides, the CDR3 is TGTGCCAGCAGTTCGAGGTGGGAGAGTCTGGTTGGCAATCAGCCCCAGCATTTT. It translates to CASSSRWESLVGNQPQHF.

This chain joins TRBV7-9 and TRBJ1-6; D is undetermined. The CDR3 totals 14 residues. Trimming removed 5 bases from V and 7 bases from J, with 12 bases in between. Germline CDR1 reads SEHNR; CDR2 reads FQNEAQ (reference sequence). CDR3 nucleotides: TGTGCCAGCAGCCCCCTCTCCCCGAATTCACCCCTCCACTTT. Residues: CASSPLSPNSPLHF.

J is TRBJ2-2 and V is TRBV2, with TRBD2 matching over 7 bases. Trimming at V came to 3 bases and at J to 7 bases, leaving 5 bases not matched to a gene. CDR1 is SNHLY, CDR2 FYNNEI, per germline. This CDR3 region has 14 residues. The CDR3, as DNA: TGTGCCAGCAGTGACACGGGAGGACACGGGGAGCTGTTTTTT. It yields the protein CASSDTGGHGELFF.

To note about this clone: Distinct nucleotide sequences in the sample also encode this CDR3. As DNA, the CDR3 is TGTGCCAGCTCACCCCTAAACAGGGGTGGCGGGGAGCTGTTTTTT. Protein product: CASSPLNRGGGELFF. The V call is TRBV18, the J call TRBJ2-2, with TRBD1 matching over 7 bases. Unmatched junction bases numbered 8, after V lost 3 bases and J lost 7 bases. Germline values: CDR1 KGHSH, CDR2 LQKENI. The CDR3 extends over 15 amino acids.

The chain couples TRBV5-1 to TRBJ2-1; maybe TRBD2 (6 bases). CDR3 length: 15 residues. Trimming shortened V by 4 bases and J by 0 bases, and 11 bases separated the two germline ends. From germline, CDR1 is SGHRS and CDR2 YFSETQ. CDR3 DNA sequence: TGCGCCAGCAGCCTCGGGGGTAGCTCCTACAATGAGCAGTTCTTC. This encodes CASSLGGSSYNEQFF.